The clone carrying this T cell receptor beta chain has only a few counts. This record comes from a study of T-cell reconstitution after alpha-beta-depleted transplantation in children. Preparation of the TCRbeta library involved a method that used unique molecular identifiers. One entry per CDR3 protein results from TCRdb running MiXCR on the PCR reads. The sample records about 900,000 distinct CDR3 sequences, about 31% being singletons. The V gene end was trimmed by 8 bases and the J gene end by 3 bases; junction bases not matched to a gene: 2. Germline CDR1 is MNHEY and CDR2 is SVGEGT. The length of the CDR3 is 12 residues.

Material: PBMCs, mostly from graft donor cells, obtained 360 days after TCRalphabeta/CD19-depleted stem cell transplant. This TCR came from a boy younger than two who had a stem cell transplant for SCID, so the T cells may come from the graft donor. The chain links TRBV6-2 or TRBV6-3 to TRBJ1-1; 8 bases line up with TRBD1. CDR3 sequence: CASRQGYTEAFF. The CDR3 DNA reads TGTGCCAGCCGACAGGGGTACACTGAAGCTTTCTTT.